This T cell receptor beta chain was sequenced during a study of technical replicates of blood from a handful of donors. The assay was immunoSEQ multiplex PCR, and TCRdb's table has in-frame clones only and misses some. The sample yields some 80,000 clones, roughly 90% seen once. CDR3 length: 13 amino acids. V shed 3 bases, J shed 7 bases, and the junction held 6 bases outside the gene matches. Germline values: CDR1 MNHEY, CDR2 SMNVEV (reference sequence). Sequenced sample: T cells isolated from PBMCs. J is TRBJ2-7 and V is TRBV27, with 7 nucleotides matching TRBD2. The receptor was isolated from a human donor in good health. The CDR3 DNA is TGTGCCAGCAGTTTGGGGAGGGGCGGTGAGCAGTACTTC. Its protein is CASSLGRGGEQYF.